The rows below give T cell receptor beta chains drawn from one sample of a study of T cell changes during pregnancy in multiple sclerosis. Data came from immunoSEQ multiplex PCR; TCRdb stores just in-frame clones and leaves some out. Among roughly 110,000 clones listed, about 90% were seen once. Sequencing used peripheral blood, obtained before pregnancy. These receptors all stem from a female donor with multiple sclerosis, enrolled in a pregnancy study. The CDR3 runs from the conserved cysteine through the conserved F or W. Fields, in order: clone size, V gene, J gene, D gene, CDR3 protein, CDR3 DNA. The D gene is left open where the match is weak. The listing skips clone size in some rows; elsewhere it reads once, few, many or a size class.

-,TRBV7-2,TRBJ1-2,-,CASSLEAVYGYTF,TGTGCCAGCAGCTTAGAGGCGGTCTATGGCTACACCTTC
-,TRBV7-2,TRBJ2-5,TRBD1,CASSFGGDRGPATQYF,TGTGCCAGCAGCTTCGGGGGCGACAGGGGGCCGGCGACCCAGTACTTC
-,TRBV15,TRBJ2-2,TRBD1,CATSSDRETGELFF,TGTGCCACCAGCAGTGACAGGGAAACCGGGGAGCTGTTTTTT
-,TRBV5-1,TRBJ1-1,-,CASSLRTANTEAFF,TGCGCCAGCAGCCTCCGAACAGCGAACACTGAAGCTTTCTTT
-,TRBV29-1,TRBJ1-2,TRBD1,CSVGTGVIYGYTF,TGCAGCGTCGGGACAGGGGTTATTTATGGCTACACCTTC
-,TRBV6-1,TRBJ1-1,-,CASSELVRINTEAFF,TGTGCCAGCAGTGAATTGGTCAGAATAAACACTGAAGCTTTCTTT
-,TRBV11-1,TRBJ2-2,-,CASSRGGIGELFF,TGTGCCAGCAGCCGTGGGGGGATCGGGGAGCTGTTTTTT
-,TRBV11-3,TRBJ2-3,-,CASSLVAFGDTQYF,TGTGCCAGCAGTTTAGTTGCTTTCGGGGATACGCAGTATTTT
-,TRBV19,TRBJ2-1,-,CASSMGWDSEQFF,TGTGCCAGTAGTATGGGGTGGGACTCTGAGCAGTTCTTC
-,TRBV7-2,TRBJ2-7,-,CASSSIFTGSNLDEQYF,TGTGCCAGCAGCTCCATCTTTACAGGATCAAACCTCGACGAGCAGTACTTC
-,TRBV10-3,TRBJ2-1,TRBD2,CAISDPGTSFNYNEQFF,TGTGCCATCAGTGATCCCGGGACTAGCTTTAACTACAATGAGCAGTTCTTC
-,TRBV6-5,TRBJ2-7,-,CASSLGIAYEQYF,TGTGCCAGCAGTTTGGGCATCGCCTACGAGCAGTACTTC
-,TRBV28,TRBJ1-2,-,CASGGSYTF,TGTGCCAGCGGAGGATCCTACACCTTC
-,TRBV28,TRBJ1-1,-,CASSFDRLRTEAFF,TGTGCCAGCAGTTTCGACAGGTTAAGAACTGAAGCTTTCTTT
-,TRBV7-3,TRBJ2-7,-,CASSKDTNYEQYF,TGTGCCAGCAGCAAGGACACCAATTACGAGCAGTACTTC
-,TRBV7-9,TRBJ2-1,-,CASSADRNNEQFF,TGTGCCAGCAGCGCAGACAGGAACAATGAGCAGTTCTTC
-,TRBV2,TRBJ1-2,-,CASSEDASRGYTF,TGTGCCAGCAGTGAAGACGCTAGTCGAGGCTACACCTTC
-,TRBV19,TRBJ1-1,TRBD1,CASSIAGRGTFF,TGTGCCAGTAGTATAGCGGGCAGGGGGACTTTCTTT
-,TRBV28,TRBJ2-7,TRBD1,CASSLSGQGSYEQYF,TGTGCCAGCAGTTTATCGGGACAGGGCTCCTACGAGCAGTACTTC
-,TRBV7-2,TRBJ2-5,-,CASSLGGGAETQYF,TGTGCCAGCAGCTTAGGAGGAGGGGCAGAGACCCAGTACTTC
-,TRBV6-5,TRBJ1-2,-,CASSPIGWYGYTF,TGTGCCAGCAGTCCCATCGGTTGGTATGGCTACACCTTC
-,TRBV5-6,TRBJ2-3,TRBD2,CASSLIPAGGGTDTQYF,TGTGCCAGCAGCTTGATCCCTGCGGGAGGGGGCACAGATACGCAGTATTTT
-,TRBV28,TRBJ1-5,TRBD1,CASRRDRGSNQPQHF,TGTGCCAGCAGGAGGGACAGGGGAAGCAATCAGCCCCAGCATTTT
-,TRBV6-5,TRBJ1-5,-,CASSYSKSPNQPQHF,TGTGCCAGCAGTTACTCGAAGAGCCCAAATCAGCCCCAGCATTTT
-,TRBV6-5,TRBJ2-4,-,CAGGFAKNIQYF,TGTGCCGGAGGATTTGCCAAAAACATTCAGTACTTC
-,TRBV11-2,TRBJ2-7,TRBD1,CASSQGQTTYEQYF,TGTGCCAGCAGCCAGGGACAGACGACCTACGAGCAGTACTTC
-,TRBV6-5,TRBJ2-2,-,CASSRWGSNTGELFF,TGTGCCAGCAGTAGATGGGGCTCGAACACCGGGGAGCTGTTTTTT
-,TRBV7-6,TRBJ2-7,-,CASSLDEGPYEQYF,TGTGCCAGCAGCTTAGATGAGGGTCCCTACGAGCAGTACTTC
once,TRBV7-8,TRBJ1-1,TRBD1,CATTTGGRGTEAFF,TGTGCCACCACGACAGGGGGAAGGGGCACTGAAGCTTTCTTT
-,TRBV6-1,TRBJ1-1,-,CASSRGPNTEAFF,TGTGCCAGCAGCAGGGGACCGAACACTGAAGCTTTCTTT
-,TRBV2,TRBJ2-5,TRBD2,CASSDALAGGQETQYF,TGTGCCAGCAGTGACGCTTTAGCGGGGGGGCAAGAGACCCAGTACTTC
-,TRBV27,TRBJ2-1,TRBD2,CASSTPTSGYNEQFF,TGTGCCAGCAGTACCCCGACTAGCGGATACAATGAGCAGTTCTTC
-,TRBV11-2,TRBJ1-1,-,CASSPRSLGATEAFF,TGTGCCAGCAGCCCCAGGTCTCTTGGCGCCACTGAAGCTTTCTTT